This T cell receptor (beta chain) originates from a study of blood T cell repertoires in COVID-19. Study information: In each case, the material was cDNA or gDNA derived from T cells, B-cell-depleted T cells, or PBMCs.

This clone appeared a few times. Distinct nucleotide sequences in the sample also encode this CDR3. The CDR3 sequence is 14 residues long. The J segment lost 5 bases and the V segment lost 4 bases, leaving 5 bases of the junction unmatched. The germline CDR1 and CDR2 sequences are SGHRS and YFSETQ. The protocol was immunoSEQ multiplex PCR, while the TCRdb copy is restricted to in-frame clones and leaves out a portion. Found here are just over 650,000 clones, around 90% of them singletons; the top ten hold around 0.3%. This sequence was found in a woman between 18 and 29 years old with acute or convalescent COVID-19. This chain joins TRBV5-1 and TRBJ1-4; 7 nucleotides line up with TRBD1. Sequencing was performed on peripheral blood. This CDR3 is CASSLEQGNEKLFF. In DNA form, the CDR3 reads TGCGCCAGCAGCCTAGAACAGGGGAATGAAAAACTGTTTTTT. The entire variable domain, with the rest obtained from reference TRBV5-1 and TRBJ1-4, is as follows: KAGVTQTPRYLIKTRGQQVTLSCSPISGHRSVSWYQQTPGQGLQFLFEYFSETQRNKGNFPGRFSGRQFSNSRSEMNVSTLELGDSALYLCASSLEQGNEKLFFGSGTQLSVL.